The 9 T cell receptor beta chains listed next were all sequenced from one sample in a study of blood T cell repertoires in COVID-19 (TCRdb year 2020). Library prep was done by the immunoSEQ multiplex PCR assay. The immuneACCESS repertoire file appears here via TCRdb, limited to in-frame rearrangements. These files lack a portion of the clones; in checked studies, under half of the deficit traces to unresolved V genes, and the cause of the others is not known. The sample profile shows approximately 440,000 clones; around 91% of them were found once. About 0.6% of the sample is taken by the ten largest. The sequencing input was PBMCs or T cells enriched from blood (not recorded which). The receptors derive from a man aged 18 to 30 who had recovered from COVID-19.

This chain uses TRBV10-3 with TRBJ2-3, with 7 positions matching TRBD2. Germline CDR1 is ENHRY and CDR2 is SYGVKD. Losses at the gene ends were 10 bases for V and 5 bases for J; bases not matched to a gene: 9. This CDR3 region has 13 residues. The CDR3 DNA reads TGTGCCACCAAGTCGGGAGGAGGAGATACGCAGTATTTT. It is translated as CATKSGGGDTQYF.

V is TRBV30 and J is TRBJ1-2; no reliable D call. V was cut by 1 base and J by 2 bases, with 8 bases left in between. Germline CDR1 reads GTSNPN; CDR2 reads SVGIG (reference sequence). The CDR3 consists of 13 residues. Written as DNA, the CDR3 is TGTGCCTGGAGTGCGGGGAGGAACTATGGCTACACCTTC. Its protein is CAWSAGRNYGYTF.

The V call is TRBV10-3, the J call TRBJ2-5, with D possibly being TRBD1 (5 bases). The germline V and J ends were trimmed by 4 bases and 3 bases, with 12 bases remaining between them. The CDR3 is 14 amino acids. CDR1 is ENHRY, CDR2 SYGVKD, per germline. The CDR3: CAISGADTKETQYF. DNA of the CDR3: TGTGCCATCAGTGGGGCGGACACGAAAGAGACCCAGTACTTC.

CDR3 coding DNA: TGTGCCAGCAGTTCACCACAACCGACAGGGGGCTTAGAGACCCAGTACTTC. It encodes CASSSPQPTGGLETQYF. The chain has TRBV28 and TRBJ2-5, with 10 bases matching TRBD1. The CDR3 has 17 residues. Looked up from germline, CDR1 is MDHEN and CDR2 is SYDVKM. V was clipped by 4 bases and J by 4 bases; unmatched bases: 12.

The rearrangement links TRBV13 to TRBJ1-6, with TRBD1 as a possible D gene (6 bases). V was shortened by 5 bases and J by 0 bases, with 14 bases between the two germline ends. Germline V gene sequence: CDR1 PRHDT, CDR2 FYEKMQ (reference sequence). The length of the CDR3 is 17 residues. The CDR3 protein is CASSLRGGSSYNSPLHF. The CDR3, as DNA: TGTGCCAGCAGCCTCAGGGGTGGTAGCTCCTATAATTCACCCCTCCACTTT.

The chain recombines TRBV3-1 (or the pseudogene TRBV3-2) with TRBJ2-1; 8 bases align to TRBD2. The V and J ends lost 7 bases and 5 bases, in that order; junction bases with no gene match: 10. There are 15 residues in the CDR3. In germline, CDR1 is LGHDT, CDR2 YNNKEL (reference sequence). The CDR3 is CASTSRVAGNNEQFF. Written as DNA, the CDR3 is TGTGCCAGCACCAGTAGGGTAGCGGGAAACAATGAGCAGTTCTTC.

This chain links TRBV2 with TRBJ1-1; no clear D gene. Germline V gene lookup returns CDR1 SNHLY and CDR2 FYNNEI. Between the trimmed V and J ends, which lost 7 bases and 2 bases, there was a span of 11 bases. The CDR3 extends over 13 amino acids. The CDR3 loop is CASIREPNTEAFF. CDR3 bases: TGTGCCAGCATTAGGGAGCCTAACACTGAAGCTTTCTTT.

Written as DNA, the CDR3 is TGTGCCAGTAGCCTAAACCTAGGCCCTGGAAACACCATATATTTT. Translating it yields CASSLNLGPGNTIYF. This chain uses TRBV19 with TRBJ1-3; the D is unclear. The V end was cut by 6 bases, the J end by 2 bases, with 14 bases between. The CDR3 sequence is 15 residues long. The germline V gene encodes CDR1 LNHDA and CDR2 SQIVND (reference sequence).

This clone is a singleton in its sample. V usage is TRBV11-2 and J usage is TRBJ1-5; perhaps TRBD1 as D (6 bases). CDR3 length: 15 residues. The ends were cut back, 4 bases at V and 2 bases at J, with 12 bases in the middle. Per germline, CDR1 SGHAT and CDR2 FQNNGV. In DNA form, the CDR3 reads TGTGCCAGCAGCTCTGGGACACGTGGCAATCAGCCCCAGCATTTT. Residues: CASSSGTRGNQPQHF. Drawing the rest from reference TRBV11-2 and TRBJ1-5, the complete variable domain is EAGVAQSPRYKIIEKRQSVAFWCNPISGHATLYWYQQILGQGPKLLIQFQNNGVVDDSQLPKDRFSAERLKGVDSTLKIQPAKLEDSAVYLCASSSGTRGNQPQHFGDGTRLSIL.